The entry below describes one TCR beta chain. In the naive CD8 group, cells lacked CD45RO and were positively selected for CCR7, so terminally differentiated effector memory CD45RA+ cells were left out. The study drew its donors from healthy HIV-negative adults without recent acute infections or vaccinations. The assay was immunoSEQ multiplex PCR, and TCRdb's table has in-frame clones only and misses some. This sample has roughly 1,800,000 clones, with about 95% found just once. Germline CDR1 is SEHNR and CDR2 is FQNEAQ (reference sequence). The CDR3 runs to 11 residues. V gave up 2 bases and J gave up 6 bases, with 5 bases separating them. The data stem from a study of shared clonotypes between healthy human individuals.

Sequenced input: naive CD8+ T cells sorted from blood. The chain has TRBV7-9 and TRBJ2-7; unclear D gene. The source of this sequence is a man younger than 35 in good health. The CDR3 loop reads CASSLNGEQYF. CDR3 DNA sequence: TGTGCCAGCAGCTTAAATGGCGAGCAGTACTTC.